The rows below give T cell receptor beta chains drawn from one sample of a study of identical twins. One entry per CDR3 protein results from TCRdb running MiXCR on the 5' RACE reads. The table includes 350,000 or so distinct CDR3 sequences, roughly 9% detected once. The sequenced sample was naive T cells sorted from blood. The source is a woman in her forties or fifties in good health. CDR3s include the opening cysteine and the closing phenylalanine or tryptophan. A D gene is named only where the DNA matches it firmly. Rows give clone size only sometimes, using once, few, many, or a class for an expanded clone.

abundance	v_gene	d_gene	j_gene	CDR3aa	CDR3nt
-	TRBV19	-	TRBJ1-1	CASSTQTRTEAFF	TGTGCCAGTAGTACCCAGACGCGCACTGAAGCTTTCTTT
few	TRBV3-1	-	TRBJ2-5	CASSQDQGTETQYF	TGTGCCAGCAGCCAAGATCAGGGAACGGAGACCCAGTACTTC
-	TRBV27	-	TRBJ2-7	CASQATSYEQYF	TGTGCCAGCCAGGCTACTTCCTACGAGCAGTACTTC
-	TRBV11-3	-	TRBJ1-5	CASSLDARHGQPQHF	TGTGCCAGCAGCTTAGACGCCCGTCACGGTCAGCCCCAGCATTTT
few	TRBV5-1	-	TRBJ1-3	CASSFEDSSGNTIYF	TGCGCCAGCAGCTTCGAAGATTCCTCTGGAAACACCATATATTTT
few	TRBV5-6	-	TRBJ1-2	CASSLGTGNSGYTF	TGTGCCAGCAGCTTGGGGACGGGAAACTCAGGCTACACCTTC
many	TRBV2	-	TRBJ1-6	CASSDIKTSPLHF	TGTGCCAGCAGTGATATAAAGACATCACCCCTCCACTTT
-	TRBV19	-	TRBJ2-1	CASRLTRGGYNEQFF	TGTGCCAGTAGACTTACTCGCGGCGGTTACAATGAGCAGTTCTTC
few	TRBV2	-	TRBJ2-4	CASSEITAGPNIQYF	TGTGCCAGCAGTGAAATTACGGCGGGGCCAAACATTCAGTACTTC
few	TRBV12-5	-	TRBJ2-1	CASGLTIYNEQFF	TGTGCTAGTGGTTTGACGATTTACAATGAGCAGTTCTTC
-	TRBV9	-	TRBJ1-1	CASSVVTGRNTEAFF	TGTGCCAGCAGCGTAGTCACAGGGCGGAACACTGAAGCTTTCTTT
many	TRBV20-1	TRBD2	TRBJ2-3	CSRASGADTQYF	TGCAGTCGGGCTAGCGGTGCAGATACGCAGTATTTT
-	TRBV10-2	TRBD2	TRBJ2-7	CASRRPGTSKEAYEQYF	TGCGCCAGCCGCCGTCCCGGGACTAGTAAGGAGGCCTACGAGCAGTACTTC
many	TRBV12-3/TRBV12-4	-	TRBJ1-2	CASSLTANYGYTF	TGTGCCAGCAGCCTGACAGCCAACTATGGCTACACCTTC
few	TRBV10-3	-	TRBJ1-2	CAISEDRGGYTF	TGTGCCATCAGTGAGGACAGAGGAGGCTACACCTTC
many	TRBV7-9	-	TRBJ2-3	CASSPLVYSDTQYF	TGTGCCAGCAGCCCTTTAGTTTATTCGGATACGCAGTATTTT
few	TRBV5-1	TRBD2	TRBJ2-2	CASSLGSSGAFYTGELFF	TGCGCCAGCAGCTTGGGATCTAGCGGGGCTTTTTACACCGGGGAGCTGTTTTTT
-	TRBV11-2	-	TRBJ2-5	CASSLVSALSQETQYF	TGTGCCAGCAGCTTAGTTTCCGCTTTGAGCCAAGAGACCCAGTACTTC
few	TRBV5-1	TRBD2	TRBJ2-1	CASSLVRSGRASINEQFF	TGCGCCAGCAGCTTGGTTCGTAGCGGGAGGGCCAGTATCAATGAGCAGTTCTTC
few	TRBV7-2	-	TRBJ2-7	CASSRAGPREQYF	TGTGCCAGCAGCCGCGCGGGCCCTCGAGAGCAGTACTTC
-	TRBV6-4	-	TRBJ2-1	CASSLDRNIGNEQFF	TGTGCCAGCAGTTTAGACAGGAACATTGGCAATGAGCAGTTCTTC
-	TRBV6-2/TRBV6-3	TRBD1	TRBJ2-5	CASSYPTGEQETQYF	TGTGCCAGCAGTTACCCGACAGGGGAACAAGAGACCCAGTACTTC
many	TRBV5-1	-	TRBJ2-2	CASSLPLNTGELFF	TGCGCCAGCAGCTTGCCACTGAACACCGGGGAGCTGTTTTTT
few	TRBV2	-	TRBJ2-3	CASSGLEGDTQYF	TGTGCCAGCAGTGGACTGGAGGGGGATACGCAGTATTTT
-	TRBV10-3	TRBD1	TRBJ2-1	CAIQDRGNVGNEQFF	TGTGCCATCCAAGACAGGGGGAATGTCGGCAATGAGCAGTTCTTC
-	TRBV29-1	-	TRBJ1-1	CSSSGGARWTEAFF	TGCAGCTCTTCGGGGGGGGCGCGATGGACTGAAGCTTTCTTT
-	TRBV6-1	-	TRBJ2-5	CTSSEDSVWGETQYF	TGTACCAGCAGTGAAGACTCGGTCTGGGGGGAGACCCAGTACTTC
-	TRBV9	-	TRBJ2-1	CASSVDADYEQFF	TGTGCCAGCAGCGTAGACGCGGACTACGAGCAGTTCTTC